The present T cell receptor (beta chain) was sequenced within a study of regulatory T cells in long-lasting Graves disease. Study outcomes and limitations: Fewer public clonotypes were shared by new patients (roughly 970) than by persistent patients (around 2,900). Not thyroid tissue but only peripheral blood was studied. Patients whose Graves' disease persisted exhibited lower TCR diversity than those newly diagnosed.

For TCR beta, libraries came from iRepertoire HTBI primers and Arm-PCR of CDR3 regions. From the multiplex PCR reads, TCRdb called clonotypes with MiXCR, one entry per CDR3 protein. The data show 350,000 to 500,000 distinct CDR3 sequences, 20% to 25% seen once. The time point denotes: persistent/refractory GD, antithyroid drugs over 5 years with positive TRAb. TCR sequences were obtained from RNA taken from PBMCs. A peripheral blood sample, around 8.6 milliliters in volume, was drawn into EDTA tubes. The germline V gene encodes CDR1 MDHEN and CDR2 SYDVKM. V was shortened by 4 bases and J by 1 base, with 13 bases between the two germline ends. The CDR3 contains 15 residues. This clonotype was picked up many times. What it recognizes is unknown.

This chain uses TRBV28 with TRBJ2-5; no firm D call. This clonotype was sampled from a female donor with Graves disease. Sequencing used peripheral blood mononuclear cells (PBMCs), obtained when the disease was refractory, from a patient treated with antithyroid drugs. The CDR3 is CASSSPGWFQETQYF. CDR3 sequence (DNA): TGTGCCAGCAGTTCACCCGGCTGGTTCCAAGAGACCCAGTACTTC.